What follows are 15 T cell receptor beta chains derived from one specimen sequenced in a study of Graves' ophthalmopathy and Graves' hyperthyroidism. The authors amplified TCR beta CDR3 regions from RNA transcripts. Following a first-round RT-PCR that used HTBI primers, a second-round multiplex PCR was carried out. Each CDR3 protein is one row after TCRdb ran MiXCR on the multiplex PCR reads. The sample consists of roughly 400,000 distinct CDR3 sequences, around 18% of them appearing once. Material for sequencing was peripheral blood. The receptor source for this set is a woman aged 18-30 years with Graves' ophthalmopathy.

This clonotype was seen repeatedly, ten times or more. This rearrangement joins TRBV28 to TRBJ1-5, with D possibly being TRBD1 (5 bases). CDR3 length equals 17 residues. Germline loops: CDR1 MDHEN, CDR2 SYDVKM. Trimming shortened V by 5 bases and J by 0 bases, and 17 bases separated the two germline ends. The CDR3 DNA follows: TGTGCCAGCAGTATTAGGGCCGGGGCAGTTAGCAATCAGCCCCAGCATTTT. Its protein is CASSIRAGAVSNQPQHF. Variable domain in full (rest from reference TRBV28 and TRBJ1-5): DVKVTQSSRYLVKRTGEKVFLECVQDMDHENMFWYRQDPGLGLRLIYFSYDVKMKEKGDIPEGYSVSREKKERFSLILESASTNQTSMYLCASSIRAGAVSNQPQHFGDGTRLSIL.

This clonotype showed up many times. The chain's CDR3 is CASGGRAAPGTQYF. The DNA of the CDR3 is TGTGCCAGCGGGGGGCGGGCGGCCCCGGGGACCCAGTACTTC. The V gene is TRBV28, the J gene TRBJ2-5; TRBD1 or TRBD2 may be the D gene (6 bases each). V was shortened by 8 bases and J by 7 bases, with 20 bases between the two germline ends. Germline lookup yields CDR1 MDHEN and CDR2 SYDVKM. The CDR3 length is 14 residues.

This clonotype was detected many times. The chain employs TRBV6-4 and TRBJ2-4; tentatively, D is TRBD1 or TRBD2 (5 bases each). V lost 5 bases to trimming and J lost 1 base, with 27 bases between them. CDR1 MRHNA and CDR2 SNTAGT come from the germline V gene. The CDR3 runs 20 residues. CDR3 protein: CASSPRPGRTNQLAKNIQYF. The CDR3 nucleotides read TGTGCCAGCAGTCCTAGACCGGGACGGACGAACCAATTGGCCAAAAACATTCAGTACTTC.

The sample holds many counts of this clonotype. This chain links TRBV25-1 with TRBJ2-7, with D possibly being TRBD1 (6 bases). The CDR3 consists of 14 residues. In germline, CDR1 is MGHDK, CDR2 SYGVNS. V was cut by 6 bases and J by 2 bases, with 14 bases left in between. The CDR3 bases are TGTGCCAGCAGACCTGTAGGGGACACCTACGAGCAGTACTTC. Translating gives CASRPVGDTYEQYF.

This clonotype was observed at least ten times. The chain uses TRBV9 and TRBJ2-7; TRBD1 is a possible D gene (6 bases). Trimming took off 3 bases at V and 3 bases at J, with 16 bases between the two ends. The CDR3 extends over 15 amino acids. Per the germline V gene, CDR1 is SGDLS and CDR2 is YYNGEE. CDR3 in DNA: TGTGCCAGCAGCGCGGGTAATACAGGGAACTACGAGCAGTACTTC. This codes for CASSAGNTGNYEQYF.

The chain joins TRBV6-5 to TRBJ2-7; D unclear. The germline gives CDR1 MNHEY, CDR2 SVGAGI. V lost 0 bases and J lost 2, with 11 bases in between. The CDR3 consists of 15 residues. In nucleotides, the CDR3 is TGTGCCAGCAGTTACTCGAGAGGTTACCCCTACGAGCAGTACTTC. It translates to CASSYSRGYPYEQYF.

This clonotype was detected ten times or more. This chain links TRBV30 with TRBJ2-7; a weak D match, TRBD1 (5 bases). V shed 4 bases and J shed 3 bases, with 10 bases lying between them. The length of the CDR3 is 12 residues. From germline, CDR1 is GTSNPN and CDR2 SVGIG (reference sequence). CDR3 residues: CAWNWGGYEQYF. DNA of the CDR3: TGTGCCTGGAATTGGGGCGGCTACGAGCAGTACTTC.

The gene calls are TRBV6-2 or TRBV6-3 and TRBJ2-2; D is possibly TRBD2 (5 bases). Germline V gene lookup returns CDR1 MNHEY and CDR2 SVGEGT. This CDR3 comprises 19 residues. The V and J ends lost 0 bases and 1 base respectively, with 18 bases between them. As DNA, the CDR3 is TGTGCCAGCAGTTACTCTGAATTTGAGGGCAGATTGAACACCGGGGAGCTGTTTTTT. Protein product: CASSYSEFEGRLNTGELFF.

This clonotype was seen many times. The rearrangement links TRBV6-5 to TRBJ1-2; D gene ambiguous. This CDR3 spans 11 amino acids. Trimming left V 7 bases short and J 8 bases short, with 11 bases between. CDR1 and CDR2 from the germline V gene are MNHEY and SVGAGI. Here the CDR3 reads CASTSAPGYTF. CDR3 DNA sequence: TGTGCCAGCACCTCCGCCCCCGGCTACACCTTC.

This chain links TRBV2 with TRBJ2-7, with 9 bases fitting TRBD2. Germline trimming cut 8 bases from V and 3 bases from J; bases unmatched to any gene: 8. Germline assignment: CDR1 SNHLY and CDR2 FYNNEI. The CDR3 covers 14 residues. The CDR3 loop reads CASGDSGRVYEQYF. CDR3 nucleotide sequence: TGTGCCAGCGGCGATAGCGGGAGAGTCTACGAGCAGTACTTC.

Many counts were recorded for this clonotype. J is TRBJ2-7 and V is TRBV12-3 or TRBV12-4; 7 bases fit TRBD1. The CDR3 has 14 residues. Unmatched junction bases numbered 7, after V lost 3 bases and J lost 5 bases. The CDR3 is CASSFGDRANEQYF. The CDR3 region has the DNA TGTGCCAGCAGTTTCGGAGACAGGGCGAACGAGCAGTACTTC.

The chain combines TRBV5-1 with TRBJ2-1; D not resolved. The CDR3 sequence is 15 residues long. V was clipped by 1 base and J by 0 bases, with 8 bases between them. Germline assignment: CDR1 SGHRS and CDR2 YFSETQ. CDR3 coding DNA: TGCGCCAGCAGCTTGCGGGCAGGCTCCTACAATGAGCAGTTCTTC. It codes for CASSLRAGSYNEQFF. The full variable domain, in which reference TRBV5-1 and TRBJ2-1 provide the parts outside the CDR3, is KAGVTQTPRYLIKTRGQQVTLSCSPISGHRSVSWYQQTPGQGLQFLFEYFSETQRNKGNFPGRFSGRQFSNSRSEMNVSTLELGDSALYLCASSLRAGSYNEQFFGPGTRLTVL.

The chain is built from TRBV6-1 and TRBJ1-5; no clear D. V was clipped by 1 base and J by 6 bases, with 10 bases between them. The CDR3 is made up of 14 amino acids. Germline CDR1 reads MNHNS; CDR2 reads SASEGT. CDR3 nucleotide sequence: TGTGCCAGCAGTGAAGAAAGTATGACTCAGCCCCAGCATTTT. Protein sequence: CASSEESMTQPQHF.

The table lists this clonotype with many counts. The chain couples TRBV20-1 to TRBJ2-3, with D possibly matching TRBD1 (7 bases). CDR1 is DFQATT, CDR2 SNEGSKA, per germline (reference sequence). V shed 3 bases and J shed 1 base, with 14 bases lying between them. This CDR3 region has 15 residues. The CDR3 loop is CSASRGSSGTDTQYF. The CDR3 nucleotides are TGCAGTGCTAGCAGGGGGTCTAGCGGCACAGATACGCAGTATTTT.

Ten or more counts support this clonotype. This rearrangement joins TRBV20-1 to TRBJ1-1; TRBD1 matches at 8 bases. This CDR3 is 13 amino acids long. Germline-derived CDR1 and CDR2 are DFQATT and SNEGSKA (reference sequence). The ends lost 6 bases at V and 4 bases at J; junction bases unmatched: 7. The CDR3 is CSAPDRAGTEAFF. The CDR3, as DNA: TGCAGTGCCCCGGACAGGGCGGGCACTGAAGCTTTCTTT.